The 24 T cell receptor beta chains reported below all come from one sample, sequenced in a study of blood T cell repertoires in COVID-19. TCRdb's table, derived via immunoSEQ multiplex PCR, lists solely in-frame clones and lacks some. The sample records approximately 250,000 clones, approximately 90% being singletons. Sequenced: PBMCs or T cells enriched from blood (not recorded which). These receptors came from a woman in her fifties or sixties in a cohort exposed to, infected with or recovered from COVID-19 (not recorded which).

In this sample, this clone turned up once. V gene TRBV28 combines with J gene TRBJ1-6; no firm D call. CDR1 and CDR2 (germline): MDHEN, SYDVKM. This CDR3 has 15 residues. V lost 7 bases and J lost 0, with 10 bases in between. CDR3 DNA sequence: TGTGCCAGCACCTCGGGGAGCTCCTATAATTCACCCCTCCACTTT. Translating it yields CASTSGSSYNSPLHF.

V gene TRBV7-2 combines with J gene TRBJ1-6; 7 bases line up with TRBD1. The V and J ends lost 2 bases and 8 bases, in that order; junction bases with no gene match: 6. Per the germline V gene, CDR1 is SGHTA and CDR2 is FQGNSA. This CDR3 has 15 amino acids. CDR3 loop: CASSLYRGTDSPLHF. In nucleotides, the CDR3 is TGTGCCAGCAGCTTATACAGGGGAACGGATTCACCCCTCCACTTT.

The chain recombines TRBV10-2 with TRBJ2-5, with 9 positions matching TRBD1. CDR1 and CDR2 (germline): WSHSY, SAAADI. CDR3 length: 16 amino acids. V was pared by 2 bases and J by 5 bases, with 9 bases of the junction left unmatched. The CDR3 region has the DNA TGCGCCAGCAGTGAGACCGCCGGGACAGGGTCTGAGACCCAGTACTTC. It encodes CASSETAGTGSETQYF.

The chain carries TRBV5-6 and TRBJ2-7; the match to TRBD1 covers 12 bases. J gave up 3 bases and V 4 bases, and 5 bases lay outside the gene matches. Germline CDR1 reads SGHDT; CDR2 reads YYEEEE. CDR3 size: 15 residues. The CDR3 DNA sequence: TGTGCCAGCAGCCTCCGGGACAGGGGGCTCTACGAGCAGTACTTC. It is translated as CASSLRDRGLYEQYF.

To note about this clone: Other DNA sequences within the sample encode an identical CDR3. The V call is TRBV5-1, the J call TRBJ1-2; D is perhaps TRBD1 (5 bases). CDR3 length: 14 residues. Trimming took off 0 bases at V and 2 bases at J, with 8 bases between the two ends. The germline V gene has CDR1 SGHRS and CDR2 YFSETQ. The CDR3 sequence: CASSLGQGNYGYTF. CDR3 sequence (DNA): TGCGCCAGCAGCTTGGGCCAGGGAAACTATGGCTACACCTTC.

A word on this clone: Other DNA sequences within the sample encode an identical CDR3. This sequence joins TRBV7-9 and TRBJ1-5; D may be TRBD1 (6 bases). Germline-derived CDR1 and CDR2 are SEHNR and FQNEAQ (reference sequence). The CDR3 consists of 14 residues. V was pared by 5 bases and J by 3 bases, with 11 bases between. The CDR3 sequence is CASSLTGDNQPQHF. CDR3 DNA sequence: TGTGCCAGCAGCCTGACAGGAGACAATCAGCCCCAGCATTTT.

A few counts support this clone. As DNA, the CDR3 is TGTGCCAGCAGTTTGACGACAGCGAACACTGAAGCTTTCTTT. It specifies CASSLTTANTEAFF. The V call is TRBV27, the J call TRBJ1-1; possibly TRBD1 for D (5 bases). V shed 3 bases and J shed 1 base, with 9 bases lying between them. This CDR3 comprises 14 residues. CDR1 and CDR2 from the germline V gene are MNHEY and SMNVEV (reference sequence).

This chain joins TRBV6-5 and TRBJ1-1; TRBD1 matches 8 bases. Germline CDR1 and CDR2: MNHEY and SVGAGI. After removal of 2 bases from V and 7 bases from J, the junction contained 6 bases not matched to a gene. CDR3 size: 14 residues. This chain's CDR3 is CASSYGDRKSEAFF. The CDR3, as DNA: TGTGCCAGCAGTTACGGGGACAGGAAAAGTGAAGCTTTCTTT.

V is TRBV3-1 (or the pseudogene TRBV3-2) and J is TRBJ2-2, with D hard to call. Germline V lookup: CDR1 LGHDT, CDR2 YNNKEL (reference sequence). The CDR3 has 14 residues. Trimming cost V 1 base and J 6 bases, with 9 bases left between them. Here the CDR3 DNA reads TGTGCCAGCAGCCAAGTTCAGGTTTCCGGGGAGCTGTTTTTT. Protein: CASSQVQVSGELFF.

The CDR3 bases are TGTGCCAGTAGTCCCTGGACAGGGGCGAACAATCAGCCCCAGCATTTT. This encodes CASSPWTGANNQPQHF. V gene TRBV19 combines with J gene TRBJ1-5; 9 bases are shared with TRBD1. Trimming at V came to 5 bases and at J to 3 bases, leaving 8 bases not matched to a gene. Germline values: CDR1 LNHDA, CDR2 SQIVND (reference sequence). The CDR3 loop spans 16 amino acids.

The CDR3 region is CASSLKTGGYEQYF. The CDR3 coding sequence is TGTGCCAGCAGTTTAAAAACAGGGGGCTACGAGCAGTACTTC. The J gene is TRBJ2-7, the V gene TRBV27, with 8 nucleotides matching TRBD1. After removal of 2 bases from V and 3 bases from J, the junction contained 3 bases not matched to a gene. This CDR3 region has 14 residues. Germline lookup yields CDR1 MNHEY and CDR2 SMNVEV (reference sequence).

The rearrangement links TRBV4-3 to TRBJ2-5; 7 nucleotides line up with TRBD2. The CDR3 length is 15 residues. Germline CDR1 reads LGHNA; CDR2 reads YSLEER. The V gene end was trimmed by 4 bases and the J gene end by 1 base; junction bases not matched to a gene: 6. The CDR3 reads CASSRLLAVQETQYF. CDR3 sequence (DNA): TGCGCCAGCAGCCGCCTCCTAGCGGTCCAAGAGACCCAGTACTTC.

V usage is TRBV2 and J usage is TRBJ1-1; D is possibly TRBD1 (5 bases). Germline lookup yields CDR1 SNHLY and CDR2 FYNNEI. This CDR3 comprises 12 residues. V was shortened by 3 bases and J by 8 bases, with 10 bases between the two germline ends. The CDR3 is CASSERGREAFF. DNA for the CDR3: TGTGCCAGCAGTGAGCGGGGGAGGGAAGCTTTCTTT.

This chain uses TRBV27 with TRBJ2-5, with D perhaps TRBD2 (7 bases). The CDR3 is 16 amino acids. The germline CDR1 and CDR2 sequences are MNHEY and SMNVEV (reference sequence). Trimming left V 4 bases short and J 1 base short, with 16 bases between. This CDR3 is CASSSRGALAQETQYF. DNA for the CDR3: TGTGCCAGCAGTTCCCGGGGGGCTCTAGCCCAAGAGACCCAGTACTTC.

This clone showed up just once. The chain links TRBV6-5 to TRBJ2-3, with a tentative D call TRBD2 (5 bases). The CDR3 length is 13 residues. Trimming left V 2 bases short and J 2 bases short, with 5 bases between. CDR1 is MNHEY, CDR2 SVGAGI, per germline. This chain's CDR3 is CASSYDYTDTQYF. The CDR3 region has the DNA TGTGCCAGCAGTTACGACTACACAGATACGCAGTATTTT.

The sample holds one count of this clone. The chain carries TRBV24-1 and TRBJ2-2; D might be TRBD2 (5 bases). The CDR3 length is 15 residues. Germline CDR1 and CDR2: KGHDR and SFDVKD. V was cut by 0 bases and J by 8 bases, with 12 bases left in between. CDR3 DNA: TGTGCCACCAGTGATTTGCGGTCGACTACGGGGGAGCTGTTTTTT. Residues: CATSDLRSTTGELFF.

The chain employs TRBV6-2 or TRBV6-3 and TRBJ2-5; D may be TRBD2 (6 bases). This CDR3 contains 15 residues. In germline, CDR1 is MNHEY, CDR2 SVGEGT. Trimming left V 2 bases short and J 5 bases short, with 15 bases between. DNA for the CDR3: TGTGCCAGCAGTTACCGGAGACTAGGAGCCGAGACCCAGTACTTC. The encoded protein is CASSYRRLGAETQYF.

This rearrangement joins TRBV28 to TRBJ2-7; D is uncertain. The germline CDR1 and CDR2 sequences are MDHEN and SYDVKM. Deletions cut 2 bases from V and 3 bases from J, with 11 bases between. CDR3 length: 14 residues. DNA of the CDR3: TGTGCCAGCAGTTTAGTATGGGCCAACTACGAGCAGTACTTC. This gives the protein CASSLVWANYEQYF.

In DNA, the CDR3 is TGTGCCATCAGTGAGCCCGGGACAGGGGGCTTCGGGGGCTACACCTTC. Its translation is CAISEPGTGGFGGYTF. This chain links TRBV10-3 with TRBJ1-2; the match to TRBD1 covers 12 bases. The V segment lost 2 bases and the J segment 8 bases; nucleotides outside the gene matches: 9. CDR1 is ENHRY, CDR2 SYGVKD, per germline. The CDR3 consists of 16 residues.

This chain uses TRBV11-2 with TRBJ2-7; 7 bases align to TRBD1. The germline CDR1 and CDR2 sequences are SGHAT and FQNNGV. V trimming: 1 base; J trimming: 2 bases; junction bases outside the gene matches: 8. The CDR3 contains 16 residues. The CDR3 is CASSLVKGTETYEQYF. The CDR3 DNA sequence: TGTGCCAGCAGCTTAGTCAAGGGGACAGAGACCTACGAGCAGTACTTC.

About this clone itself: Within the sample, other DNA sequences also encode this same CDR3. CDR3 region: CASGLPPRTALSYEQYF. CDR3 DNA sequence: TGTGCCAGCGGCCTTCCTCCTCGGACAGCGTTGTCCTACGAGCAGTACTTC. This chain joins TRBV21-1 and TRBJ2-7; TRBD1 is the table's D call, not checked against the DNA. TRBV21-1 constitutes a pseudogene. The CDR3 covers 17 residues.

This chain joins TRBV6-5 and TRBJ1-2, with a tentative D call TRBD1 (6 bases). CDR3 length: 15 residues. Germline V lookup: CDR1 MNHEY, CDR2 SVGAGI. Trimming shortened V by 5 bases and J by 3 bases, and 16 bases separated the two germline ends. The CDR3 is CASSQSGGRDYGYTF. The CDR3 DNA is TGTGCCAGCAGTCAATCCGGGGGGCGTGACTATGGCTACACCTTC.

This rearrangement joins TRBV6-2 or TRBV6-3 to TRBJ1-2; D is ambiguous. The CDR3 is 15 amino acids. Trimming shortened V by 3 bases and J by 1 base, and 12 bases separated the two germline ends. Per germline, CDR1 MNHEY and CDR2 SVGEGT. In DNA, the CDR3 is TGTGCCAGCAGTTATAGCGGACTCCATAACTATGGCTACACCTTC. This gives the protein CASSYSGLHNYGYTF.

This sequence joins TRBV24-1 and TRBJ1-6; D is undetermined. This CDR3 has 15 residues. V was clipped by 1 base and J by 7 bases, with 10 bases between them. In germline, CDR1 is KGHDR, CDR2 SFDVKD. The CDR3 nucleotides read TGTGCCACCAGTGATTTTGGTACCGAGAATTCACCCCTCCACTTT. It yields the protein CATSDFGTENSPLHF.